Listed below are T cell receptor beta chains from one sample, sequenced in a study of CD8+ T cells in alopecia areata. Sequenced by immunoSEQ multiplex PCR; TCRdb stores in-frame clones only, minus some. The sample shows 200,000 to 250,000 clones, around two fifths of them seen only once. The sequences come from CD4+ T cells sorted from blood, collected at week 34, from a patient treated with tofacitinib. The receptors derive from a human donor with alopecia areata. The CDR3 runs from the conserved cysteine through the conserved F or W. The order of the fields is clone size, V gene, J gene, D gene, CDR3 protein, CDR3 DNA. The D gene is left open where the match is weak. The size entry is marked missing in some rows and otherwise reads once, few, many or a size class.

clone size: -; V gene: TRBV5-1; J gene: TRBJ2-3; D gene: -; CDR3 protein: CASSLATRDTQYF; CDR3 DNA: TGCGCCAGCAGCTTGGCGACAAGAGATACGCAGTATTTT
clone size: few; V gene: TRBV6-5; J gene: TRBJ1-4; D gene: -; CDR3 protein: CASSFDRGSEKLFF; CDR3 DNA: TGTGCCAGCAGTTTCGACAGAGGATCAGAAAAACTGTTTTTT
clone size: -; V gene: TRBV14; J gene: TRBJ2-5; D gene: TRBD1; CDR3 protein: CASSQTGRVQTQYF; CDR3 DNA: TGTGCCAGCAGCCAGACAGGGCGGGTACAGACCCAGTACTTC
clone size: -; V gene: TRBV5-4; J gene: TRBJ1-1; D gene: TRBD1; CDR3 protein: CASSYLPHRGEAFF; CDR3 DNA: TGTGCCAGCAGCTACTTGCCTCACAGGGGTGAAGCTTTCTTT
clone size: once; V gene: TRBV15; J gene: TRBJ2-7; D gene: TRBD1; CDR3 protein: CATSRDEGQTYEQYF; CDR3 DNA: TGTGCCACCAGCAGAGATGAGGGACAGACCTACGAGCAGTACTTC
clone size: few; V gene: TRBV5-1; J gene: TRBJ1-1; D gene: TRBD1; CDR3 protein: CASSLDPTGLNTEAFF; CDR3 DNA: TGCGCCAGCAGCTTGGACCCGACAGGGCTGAACACTGAAGCTTTCTTT
clone size: many; V gene: TRBV19; J gene: TRBJ1-5; D gene: -; CDR3 protein: CASWSVGGQPQHF; CDR3 DNA: TGTGCCAGTTGGTCGGTCGGGGGCCAGCCCCAGCATTTT
clone size: -; V gene: TRBV27; J gene: TRBJ2-4; D gene: -; CDR3 protein: CASSSKIRGVAKNIQYF; CDR3 DNA: TGTGCCAGCAGTTCGAAAATCAGGGGGGTCGCCAAAAACATTCAGTACTTC
clone size: -; V gene: TRBV6-5; J gene: TRBJ1-6; D gene: -; CDR3 protein: CASSYSGGISPLHF; CDR3 DNA: TGTGCCAGCAGTTACTCGGGGGGCATTTCACCCCTCCACTTT
clone size: few; V gene: TRBV18; J gene: TRBJ2-1; D gene: -; CDR3 protein: CASSPRGISYNEQFF; CDR3 DNA: TGTGCCAGCTCACCACGGGGAATCTCCTACAATGAGCAGTTCTTC
clone size: many; V gene: TRBV7-2; J gene: TRBJ2-3; D gene: -; CDR3 protein: CASSLQQPDTQYF; CDR3 DNA: TGTGCCAGCAGCTTACAACAGCCAGATACGCAGTATTTT
clone size: few; V gene: TRBV25-1; J gene: TRBJ2-2; D gene: -; CDR3 protein: CASSTKAGVNTGELFF; CDR3 DNA: TGTGCCAGCAGTACAAAAGCAGGGGTGAACACCGGGGAGCTGTTTTTT
clone size: few; V gene: TRBV30; J gene: TRBJ2-1; D gene: TRBD1; CDR3 protein: CAWSPLGQGYNEQFF; CDR3 DNA: TGTGCCTGGAGTCCCCTGGGACAGGGGTACAATGAGCAGTTCTTC
clone size: few; V gene: TRBV5-1; J gene: TRBJ2-7; D gene: -; CDR3 protein: CASSLGGPGYEQYF; CDR3 DNA: TGCGCCAGCAGCTTGGGGGGACCCGGATACGAGCAGTACTTC
clone size: few; V gene: TRBV30; J gene: TRBJ2-7; D gene: TRBD2; CDR3 protein: CAWSVPLWGRALEQYF; CDR3 DNA: TGTGCCTGGAGTGTACCGTTGTGGGGGAGGGCCCTCGAGCAGTACTTC
clone size: few; V gene: TRBV11-2; J gene: TRBJ1-1; D gene: -; CDR3 protein: CASSLGPNTEAFF; CDR3 DNA: TGTGCCAGCAGCTTAGGTCCGAACACTGAAGCTTTCTTT
clone size: -; V gene: TRBV5-1; J gene: TRBJ1-1; D gene: -; CDR3 protein: CASSLVLLRNTEAFF; CDR3 DNA: TGCGCCAGCAGCTTGGTTTTGCTCAGGAACACTGAAGCTTTCTTT
clone size: -; V gene: TRBV4-1; J gene: TRBJ2-3; D gene: -; CDR3 protein: CASSQLLGPEYF; CDR3 DNA: TGCGCCAGCAGCCAACTCCTCGGCCCGGAGTATTTT
clone size: -; V gene: TRBV6-6; J gene: TRBJ2-1; D gene: -; CDR3 protein: CASSYGGPYNEQFF; CDR3 DNA: TGTGCCAGCAGTTACGGAGGGCCCTACAATGAGCAGTTCTTC
clone size: few; V gene: TRBV6-1; J gene: TRBJ1-4; D gene: -; CDR3 protein: CASSEGWGTSKKLFF; CDR3 DNA: TGTGCCAGCAGTGAAGGTTGGGGGACTTCAAAAAAACTGTTTTTT
clone size: -; V gene: TRBV28; J gene: TRBJ2-1; D gene: -; CDR3 protein: CASKGSAGSRQFF; CDR3 DNA: TGTGCCAGCAAAGGGAGCGCGGGCTCGCGGCAGTTCTTC
clone size: -; V gene: TRBV30; J gene: TRBJ2-1; D gene: -; CDR3 protein: CAWRILTRRPYNEQFF; CDR3 DNA: TGTGCCTGGAGGATCCTAACTAGGCGCCCCTACAATGAGCAGTTCTTC
clone size: -; V gene: TRBV5-1; J gene: TRBJ2-1; D gene: TRBD2; CDR3 protein: CASSFASGDWNEQFF; CDR3 DNA: TGCGCCAGCAGCTTCGCTAGCGGGGATTGGAATGAGCAGTTCTTC
clone size: -; V gene: TRBV7-9; J gene: TRBJ2-6; D gene: -; CDR3 protein: CASSRLLGAGANVLTF; CDR3 DNA: TGTGCCAGCAGCCGCCTTTTGGGGGCTGGGGCCAACGTCCTGACTTTC
clone size: -; V gene: TRBV11-2; J gene: TRBJ2-1; D gene: TRBD2; CDR3 protein: CASTPSGRGGRDNEQFF; CDR3 DNA: TGTGCCAGCACCCCTAGCGGGCGGGGGGGCCGGGACAATGAGCAGTTCTTC
clone size: -; V gene: TRBV14; J gene: TRBJ2-7; D gene: -; CDR3 protein: CASSQDPAYEQYF; CDR3 DNA: TGTGCCAGCAGCCAAGATCCTGCGTACGAGCAGTACTTC
clone size: few; V gene: TRBV23-1; J gene: TRBJ1-2; D gene: -; CDR3 protein: CASSQSKKATYGYTF; CDR3 DNA: TGCGCCAGCAGTCAATCGAAAAAGGCTACCTATGGCTACACCTTC
clone size: few; V gene: TRBV29-1; J gene: TRBJ2-7; D gene: TRBD1; CDR3 protein: CSASLGTGSYEQYF; CDR3 DNA: TGCAGCGCTAGCCTTGGGACAGGTTCCTACGAGCAGTACTTC
clone size: few; V gene: TRBV29-1; J gene: TRBJ1-4; D gene: -; CDR3 protein: CSVGRGATNEKLFF; CDR3 DNA: TGCAGCGTGGGACGGGGGGCAACTAATGAAAAACTGTTTTTT
clone size: few; V gene: TRBV14; J gene: TRBJ2-3; D gene: -; CDR3 protein: CASSHPWGDPSTDTQYF; CDR3 DNA: TGTGCCAGCAGCCACCCCTGGGGAGATCCTAGCACAGATACGCAGTATTTT
clone size: -; V gene: TRBV30; J gene: TRBJ2-1; D gene: -; CDR3 protein: CAWSVRRDNEQFF; CDR3 DNA: TGTGCCTGGAGTGTACGTAGGGACAATGAGCAGTTCTTC
clone size: -; V gene: TRBV27; J gene: TRBJ1-1; D gene: -; CDR3 protein: CASIQNRVNTEAFF; CDR3 DNA: TGTGCCAGCATCCAAAACAGGGTGAACACTGAAGCTTTCTTT
clone size: few; V gene: TRBV18; J gene: TRBJ1-4; D gene: -; CDR3 protein: CASSPLSAVGEKLFF; CDR3 DNA: TGTGCCAGCTCACCACTTTCAGCCGTTGGGGAAAAACTGTTTTTT
clone size: -; V gene: TRBV7-6; J gene: TRBJ2-5; D gene: TRBD1; CDR3 protein: CASSLQSAGGSETQYF; CDR3 DNA: TGTGCCAGCAGCTTACAGTCGGCAGGGGGCTCAGAGACCCAGTACTTC
clone size: few; V gene: TRBV5-6; J gene: TRBJ2-2; D gene: TRBD1; CDR3 protein: CASTRTGGTGELFF; CDR3 DNA: TGTGCCAGCACCAGGACAGGGGGCACCGGGGAGCTGTTTTTT
clone size: -; V gene: TRBV7-9; J gene: TRBJ2-3; D gene: -; CDR3 protein: CASSFVVTRETSTDTQYF; CDR3 DNA: TGTGCCAGCAGCTTCGTTGTGACAAGGGAGACTTCCACAGATACGCAGTATTTT
clone size: few; V gene: TRBV11-1; J gene: TRBJ2-3; D gene: -; CDR3 protein: CASTQGLITDTQYF; CDR3 DNA: TGTGCCAGCACCCAGGGACTGATCACAGATACGCAGTATTTT
clone size: few; V gene: TRBV5-1; J gene: TRBJ2-5; D gene: -; CDR3 protein: CASSSSDRQETQYF; CDR3 DNA: TGCGCCAGCAGCTCCAGCGACCGCCAAGAGACCCAGTACTTC
clone size: many; V gene: TRBV15; J gene: TRBJ2-1; D gene: -; CDR3 protein: CATSRGGGSNNEQFF; CDR3 DNA: TGTGCCACCAGCAGAGGAGGAGGGTCTAACAATGAGCAGTTCTTC
clone size: -; V gene: TRBV5-4; J gene: TRBJ2-3; D gene: TRBD2; CDR3 protein: CASSLSGGTDTQYF; CDR3 DNA: TGTGCCAGCAGCTTGAGCGGGGGCACAGATACGCAGTATTTT
clone size: once; V gene: TRBV30; J gene: TRBJ2-1; D gene: TRBD2; CDR3 protein: CAWSELTSIKFF; CDR3 DNA: TGTGCCTGGAGTGAATTGACTAGCATAAAGTTCTTC